Described below is a single T cell receptor (beta chain) sequence and its context. The data stem from a study of shared clonotypes between healthy human individuals. Only in-frame clones appear in the TCRdb table, and some are missing; sequencing was by immunoSEQ multiplex PCR. The data contain hundreds of thousands of clones, approximately 95% of them seen just once; the ten biggest clones take up over 0.095%. Germline CDR1 and CDR2: SGHAT and FQNNGV. Trimming removed 6 bases from V and 0 bases from J; junction bases left unmatched: 6. The CDR3 contains 15 residues. CD45RO-negative, CCR7-selected cells formed the naive CD8 fraction, which excluded terminally differentiated effector memory CD45RA+ cells.

The chain has TRBV11-2 and TRBJ2-7, with 9 bases lining up with TRBD2. The TCR sequence derives from a woman aged 25-40 years in good health. Sequenced sample: naive CD8+ T cells sorted from blood. The CDR3 DNA reads as TGTGCCAGCAGGGTAACAGCGGGAGGCTCCTACGAGCAGTACTTC. The encoded protein is CASRVTAGGSYEQYF.